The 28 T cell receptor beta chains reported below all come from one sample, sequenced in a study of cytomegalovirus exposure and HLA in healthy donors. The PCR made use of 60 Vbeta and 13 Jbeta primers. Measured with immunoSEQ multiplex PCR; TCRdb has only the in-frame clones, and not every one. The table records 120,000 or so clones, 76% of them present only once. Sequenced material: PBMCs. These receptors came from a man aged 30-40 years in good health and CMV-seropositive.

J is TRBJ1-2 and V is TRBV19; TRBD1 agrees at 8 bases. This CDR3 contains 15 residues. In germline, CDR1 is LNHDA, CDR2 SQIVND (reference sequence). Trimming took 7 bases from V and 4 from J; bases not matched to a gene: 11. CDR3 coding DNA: TGTGCCAGTAAGGGGACAGGAATTTTCTCCTATGGCTACACCTTC. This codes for CASKGTGIFSYGYTF.

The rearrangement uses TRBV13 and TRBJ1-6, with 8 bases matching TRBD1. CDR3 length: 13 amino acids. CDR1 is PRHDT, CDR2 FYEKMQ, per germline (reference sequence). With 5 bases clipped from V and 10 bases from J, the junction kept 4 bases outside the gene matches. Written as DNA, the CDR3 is TGTGCCAGCAGCAGACAGGGGTGGTCACCCCTCCACTTT. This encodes CASSRQGWSPLHF.

In DNA form, the CDR3 reads TGTGCCAGCAGCCCTCGGGGGTCCAACTCCTACGAGCAGTACTTC. It translates to CASSPRGSNSYEQYF. The chain couples TRBV9 to TRBJ2-7; D perhaps matches TRBD2 (6 bases). Germline CDR1 reads SGDLS; CDR2 reads YYNGEE. CDR3 size: 15 residues. Trimming removed 4 bases from V and 0 bases from J, with 14 bases in between.

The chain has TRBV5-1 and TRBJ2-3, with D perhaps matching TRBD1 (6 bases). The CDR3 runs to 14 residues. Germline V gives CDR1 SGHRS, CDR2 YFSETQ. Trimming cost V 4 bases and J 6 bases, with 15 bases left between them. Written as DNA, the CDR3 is TGCGCCAGCAGCCCAACGCAGGGGAGCGATACGCAGTATTTT. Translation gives CASSPTQGSDTQYF.

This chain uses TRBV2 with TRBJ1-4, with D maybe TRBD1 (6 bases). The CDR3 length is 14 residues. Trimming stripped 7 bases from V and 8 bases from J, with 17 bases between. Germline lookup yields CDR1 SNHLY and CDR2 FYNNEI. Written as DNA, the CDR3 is TGTGCCAGCAAGAGGACAGCTACTGGGGAAAAACTGTTTTTT. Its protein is CASKRTATGEKLFF.

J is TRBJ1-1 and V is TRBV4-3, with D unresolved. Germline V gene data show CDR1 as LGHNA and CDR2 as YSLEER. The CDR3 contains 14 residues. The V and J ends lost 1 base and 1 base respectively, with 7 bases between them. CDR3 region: CASSQVARNTEAFF. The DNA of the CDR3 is TGCGCCAGCAGCCAAGTCGCCAGGAACACTGAAGCTTTCTTT.

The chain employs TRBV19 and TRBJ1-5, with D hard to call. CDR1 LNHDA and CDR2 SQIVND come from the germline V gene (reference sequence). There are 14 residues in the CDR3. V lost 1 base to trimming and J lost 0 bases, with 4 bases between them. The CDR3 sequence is CASSIVASNQPQHF. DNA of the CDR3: TGTGCCAGTAGTATAGTGGCTAGCAATCAGCCCCAGCATTTT. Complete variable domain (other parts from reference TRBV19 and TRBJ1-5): DGGITQSPKYLFRKEGQNVTLSCEQNLNHDAMYWYRQDPGQGLRLIYYSQIVNDFQKGDIAEGYSVSREKKESFPLTVTSAQKNPTAFYLCASSIVASNQPQHFGDGTRLSIL.

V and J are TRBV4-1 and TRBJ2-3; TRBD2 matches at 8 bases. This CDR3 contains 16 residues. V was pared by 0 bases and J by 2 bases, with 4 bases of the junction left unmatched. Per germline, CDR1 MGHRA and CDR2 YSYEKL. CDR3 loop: CASSQDPLADTDTQYF. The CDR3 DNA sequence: TGCGCCAGCAGCCAAGATCCACTAGCGGACACAGATACGCAGTATTTT.

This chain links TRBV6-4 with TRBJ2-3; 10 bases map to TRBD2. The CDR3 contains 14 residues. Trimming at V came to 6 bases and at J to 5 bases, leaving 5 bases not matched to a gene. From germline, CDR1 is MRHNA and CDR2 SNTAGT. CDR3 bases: TGTGCCAGCAGCGGCAGCGGGGGGGAAGATACGCAGTATTTT. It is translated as CASSGSGGEDTQYF.

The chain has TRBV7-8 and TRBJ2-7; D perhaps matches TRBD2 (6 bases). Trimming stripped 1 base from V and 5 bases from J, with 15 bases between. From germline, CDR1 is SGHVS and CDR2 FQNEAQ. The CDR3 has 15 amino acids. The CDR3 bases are TGTGCCAGCAGCTTAGGGAGGGTCGGCGCTAACGAGCAGTACTTC. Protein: CASSLGRVGANEQYF.

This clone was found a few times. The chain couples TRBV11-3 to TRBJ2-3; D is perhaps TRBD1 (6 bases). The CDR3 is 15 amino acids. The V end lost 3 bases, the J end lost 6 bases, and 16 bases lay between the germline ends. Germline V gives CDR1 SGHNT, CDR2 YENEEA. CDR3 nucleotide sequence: TGTGCCAGCAGCTTGGCTGGGGGCATCTTCGATACGCAGTATTTT. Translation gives CASSLAGGIFDTQYF.

Here the CDR3 reads CASSSTGELFF. The CDR3 region has the DNA TGCGCCAGCAGTTCAACCGGGGAGCTGTTTTTT. The gene calls are TRBV5-1 and TRBJ2-2; D is ambiguous. This CDR3 has 11 residues. CDR1 and CDR2 from the germline V gene are SGHRS and YFSETQ. V was cut by 5 bases and J by 5 bases, with 4 bases left in between.

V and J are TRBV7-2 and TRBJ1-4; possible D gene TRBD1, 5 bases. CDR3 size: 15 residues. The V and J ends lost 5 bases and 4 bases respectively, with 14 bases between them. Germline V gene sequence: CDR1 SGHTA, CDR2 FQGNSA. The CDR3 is CASSPPGRSNEKLFF. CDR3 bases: TGTGCCAGCAGCCCTCCAGGGCGAAGTAATGAAAAACTGTTTTTT.

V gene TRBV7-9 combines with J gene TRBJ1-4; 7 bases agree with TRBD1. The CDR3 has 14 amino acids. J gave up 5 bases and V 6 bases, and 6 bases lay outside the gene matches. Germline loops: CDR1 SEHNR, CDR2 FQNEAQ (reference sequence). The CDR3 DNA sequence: TGTGCCAGCAGAACCGACAGGGCCAATGAAAAACTGTTTTTT. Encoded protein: CASRTDRANEKLFF. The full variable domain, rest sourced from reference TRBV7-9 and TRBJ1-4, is DTGVSQNPRHKITKRGQNVTFRCDPISEHNRLYWYRQTLGQGPEFLTYFQNEAQLEKSRLLSDRFSAERPKGSFSTLEIQRTEQGDSAMYLCASRTDRANEKLFFGSGTQLSVL.

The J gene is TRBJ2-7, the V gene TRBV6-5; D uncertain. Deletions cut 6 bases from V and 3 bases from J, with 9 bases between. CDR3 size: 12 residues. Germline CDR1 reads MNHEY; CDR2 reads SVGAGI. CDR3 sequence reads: CASSPTSYEQYF. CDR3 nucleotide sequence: TGTGCCAGCAGCCCAACCAGCTACGAGCAGTACTTC.

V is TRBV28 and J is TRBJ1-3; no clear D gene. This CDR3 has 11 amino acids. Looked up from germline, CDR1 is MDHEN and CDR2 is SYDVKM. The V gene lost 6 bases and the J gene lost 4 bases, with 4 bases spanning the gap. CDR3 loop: CASRTGNTIYF. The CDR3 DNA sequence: TGTGCCAGCAGAACAGGAAACACCATATATTTT. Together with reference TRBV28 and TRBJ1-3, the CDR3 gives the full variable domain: DVKVTQSSRYLVKRTGEKVFLECVQDMDHENMFWYRQDPGLGLRLIYFSYDVKMKEKGDIPEGYSVSREKKERFSLILESASTNQTSMYLCASRTGNTIYFGEGSWLTVV.

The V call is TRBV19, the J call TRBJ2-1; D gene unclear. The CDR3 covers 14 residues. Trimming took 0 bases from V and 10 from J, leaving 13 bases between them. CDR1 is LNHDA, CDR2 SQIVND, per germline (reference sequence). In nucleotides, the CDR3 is TGTGCCAGTAGTATAGATCCGAGGAGCAGAGAGCAGTTCTTC. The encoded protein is CASSIDPRSREQFF.

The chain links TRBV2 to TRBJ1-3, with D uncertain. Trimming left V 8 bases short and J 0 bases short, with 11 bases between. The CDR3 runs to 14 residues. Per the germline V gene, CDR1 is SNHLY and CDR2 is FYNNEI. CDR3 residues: CASAGVVSGNTIYF. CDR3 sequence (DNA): TGTGCCAGCGCCGGAGTAGTCTCTGGAAACACCATATATTTT.

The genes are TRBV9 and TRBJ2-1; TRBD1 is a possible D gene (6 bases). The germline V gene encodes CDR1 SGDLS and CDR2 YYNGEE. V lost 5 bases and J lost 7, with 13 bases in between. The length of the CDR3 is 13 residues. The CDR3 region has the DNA TGTGCCAGCAGAACCAGGGGTTGGAATGAGCAGTTCTTC. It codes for CASRTRGWNEQFF.

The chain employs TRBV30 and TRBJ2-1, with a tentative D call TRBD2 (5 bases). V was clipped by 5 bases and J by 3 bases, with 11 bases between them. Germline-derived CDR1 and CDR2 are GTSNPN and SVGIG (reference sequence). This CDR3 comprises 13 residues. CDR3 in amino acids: CAWAGVRYNEQFF. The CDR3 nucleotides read TGTGCCTGGGCCGGGGTTCGCTACAATGAGCAGTTCTTC. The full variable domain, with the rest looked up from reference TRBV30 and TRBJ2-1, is SQTIHQWPATLVQPVGSPLSLECTVEGTSNPNLYWYRQAAGRGLQLLFYSVGIGQISSEVPQNLSASRPQDRQFILSSKKLLLSDSGFYLCAWAGVRYNEQFFGPGTRLTVL.

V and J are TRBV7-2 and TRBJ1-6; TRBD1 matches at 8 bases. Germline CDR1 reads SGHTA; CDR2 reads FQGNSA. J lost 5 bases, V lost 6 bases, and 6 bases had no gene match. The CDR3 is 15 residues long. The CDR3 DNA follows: TGTGCCAGCAGAACCGGACAGGGCGATAATTCACCCCTCCACTTT. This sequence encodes CASRTGQGDNSPLHF.

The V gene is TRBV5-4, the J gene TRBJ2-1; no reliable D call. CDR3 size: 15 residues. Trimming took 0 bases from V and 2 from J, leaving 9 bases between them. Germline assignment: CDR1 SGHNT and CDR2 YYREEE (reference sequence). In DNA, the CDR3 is TGTGCCAGCAGCTTGGGCCTAGTAACCTACAATGAGCAGTTCTTC. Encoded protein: CASSLGLVTYNEQFF.

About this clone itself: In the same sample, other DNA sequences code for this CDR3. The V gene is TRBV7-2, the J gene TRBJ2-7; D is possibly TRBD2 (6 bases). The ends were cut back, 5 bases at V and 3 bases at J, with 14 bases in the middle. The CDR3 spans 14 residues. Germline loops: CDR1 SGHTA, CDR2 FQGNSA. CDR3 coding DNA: TGTGCCAGCAGCCCCGGCGTCGGGGGCTACGAGCAGTACTTC. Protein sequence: CASSPGVGGYEQYF.

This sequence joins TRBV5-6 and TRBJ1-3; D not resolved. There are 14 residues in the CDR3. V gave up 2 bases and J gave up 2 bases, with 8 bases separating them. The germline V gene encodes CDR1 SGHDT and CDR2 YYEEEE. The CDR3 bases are TGTGCCAGCAGCTTCCCGGGAGCTGGAAACACCATATATTTT. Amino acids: CASSFPGAGNTIYF.

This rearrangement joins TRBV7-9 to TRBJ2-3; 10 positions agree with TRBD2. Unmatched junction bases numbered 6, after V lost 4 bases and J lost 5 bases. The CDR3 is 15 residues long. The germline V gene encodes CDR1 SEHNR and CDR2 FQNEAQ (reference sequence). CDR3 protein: CASSSLAGLEDTQYF. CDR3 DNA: TGTGCCAGCAGCTCACTAGCGGGGTTAGAAGATACGCAGTATTTT. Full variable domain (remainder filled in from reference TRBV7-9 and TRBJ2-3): DTGVSQNPRHKITKRGQNVTFRCDPISEHNRLYWYRQTLGQGPEFLTYFQNEAQLEKSRLLSDRFSAERPKGSFSTLEIQRTEQGDSAMYLCASSSLAGLEDTQYFGPGTRLTVL.

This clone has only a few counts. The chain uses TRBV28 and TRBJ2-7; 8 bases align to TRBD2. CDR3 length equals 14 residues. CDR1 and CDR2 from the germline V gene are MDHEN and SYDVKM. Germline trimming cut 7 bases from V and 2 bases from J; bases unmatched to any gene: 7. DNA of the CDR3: TGTGCCAGCAAGCTAGGCGGGGGGACCTACGAGCAGTACTTC. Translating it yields CASKLGGGTYEQYF.

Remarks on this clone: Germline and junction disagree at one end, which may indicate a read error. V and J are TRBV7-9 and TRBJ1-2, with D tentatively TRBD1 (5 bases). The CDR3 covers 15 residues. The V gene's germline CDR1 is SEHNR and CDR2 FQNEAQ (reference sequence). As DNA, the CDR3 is TGTGCCAGCAGCCGGGGCGAGGGGAGGCTGGATGGCTACACCTTT. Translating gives CASSRGEGRLDGYTF.

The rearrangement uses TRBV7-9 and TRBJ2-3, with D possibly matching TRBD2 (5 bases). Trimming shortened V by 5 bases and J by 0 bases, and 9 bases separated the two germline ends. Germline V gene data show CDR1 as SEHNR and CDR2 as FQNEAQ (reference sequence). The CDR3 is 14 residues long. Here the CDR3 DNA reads TGTGCCAGCAGCACTCGGACTAGCACAGATACGCAGTATTTT. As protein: CASSTRTSTDTQYF.